This T cell receptor beta chain appears in the sequencing data of a study of cytomegalovirus exposure and HLA in healthy donors. Study results and caveats: Researchers reported in a later analysis that a missense DCLRE1C variant was tied to TCR beta V- and J-gene trimming. Diagnosis of cytomegalovirus status made by the classifier reportedly showed high specificity and sensitivity. Later analysis identified about 18,000 TCR beta sequences associated with HLA alleles, using a false discovery rate threshold of 0.05. Among the sequence variants, a highly shared cluster was likely an artifact of sequencing.

The PCR used 60 Vbeta and 13 Jbeta primers. Measured with immunoSEQ multiplex PCR; TCRdb has only the in-frame clones, and not every one. The sample lists under 150,000 clones, 60% to 85% occurring once. V was shortened by 5 bases and J by 6 bases, with 14 bases between the two germline ends. CDR3 size: 13 residues. Germline CDR1 SGHAT, CDR2 FQNNGV. This clone has more than one count but fewer than ten. Its antigen is as yet unknown. The TCR sequence derives from a man aged 35 to 55 in good health and CMV-seropositive. The chain links TRBV11-2 to TRBJ2-7, with a tentative D call TRBD2 (7 bases). The sequenced sample was PBMCs. The CDR3 DNA follows: TGTGCCAGCAGCCTCGGAGGGGGGGGCGAGCAGTACTTC. It codes for CASSLGGGGEQYF.